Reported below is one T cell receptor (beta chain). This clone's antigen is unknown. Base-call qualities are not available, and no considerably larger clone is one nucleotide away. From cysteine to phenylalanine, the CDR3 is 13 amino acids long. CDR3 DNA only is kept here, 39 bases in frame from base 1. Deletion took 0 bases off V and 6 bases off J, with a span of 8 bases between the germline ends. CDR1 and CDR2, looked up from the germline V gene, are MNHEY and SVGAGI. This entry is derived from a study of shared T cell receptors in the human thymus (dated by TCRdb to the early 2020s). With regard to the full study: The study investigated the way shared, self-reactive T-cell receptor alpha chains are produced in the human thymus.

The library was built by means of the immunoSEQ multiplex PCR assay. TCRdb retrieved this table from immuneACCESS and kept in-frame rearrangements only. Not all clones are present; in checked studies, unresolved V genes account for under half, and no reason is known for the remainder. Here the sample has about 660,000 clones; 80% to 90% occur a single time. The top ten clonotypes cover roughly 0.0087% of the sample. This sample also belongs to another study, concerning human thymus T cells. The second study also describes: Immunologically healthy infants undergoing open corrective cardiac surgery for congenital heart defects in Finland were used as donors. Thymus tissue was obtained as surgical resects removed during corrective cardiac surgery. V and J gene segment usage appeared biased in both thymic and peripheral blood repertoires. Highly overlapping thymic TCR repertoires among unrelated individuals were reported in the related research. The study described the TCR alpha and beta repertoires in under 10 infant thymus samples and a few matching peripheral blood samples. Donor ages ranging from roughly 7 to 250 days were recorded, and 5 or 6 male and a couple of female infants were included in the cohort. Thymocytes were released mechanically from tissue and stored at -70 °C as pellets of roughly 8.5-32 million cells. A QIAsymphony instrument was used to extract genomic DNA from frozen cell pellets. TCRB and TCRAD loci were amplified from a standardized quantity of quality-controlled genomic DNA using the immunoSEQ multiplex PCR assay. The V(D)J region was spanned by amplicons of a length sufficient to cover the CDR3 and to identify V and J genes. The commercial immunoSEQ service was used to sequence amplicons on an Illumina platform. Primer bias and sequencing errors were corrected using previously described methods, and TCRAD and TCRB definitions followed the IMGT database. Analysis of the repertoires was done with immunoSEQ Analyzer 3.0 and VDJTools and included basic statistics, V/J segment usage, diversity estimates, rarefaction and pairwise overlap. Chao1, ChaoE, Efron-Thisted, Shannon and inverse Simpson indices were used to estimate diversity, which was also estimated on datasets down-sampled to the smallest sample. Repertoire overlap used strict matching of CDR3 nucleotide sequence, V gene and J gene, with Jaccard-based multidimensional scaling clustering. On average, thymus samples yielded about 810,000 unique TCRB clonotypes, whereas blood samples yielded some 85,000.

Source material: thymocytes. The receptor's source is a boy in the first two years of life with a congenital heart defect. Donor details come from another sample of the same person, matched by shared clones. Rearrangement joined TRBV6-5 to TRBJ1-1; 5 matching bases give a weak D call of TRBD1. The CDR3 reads CASSYSTAAEAFF. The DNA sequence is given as TGTGCCAGCAGTTACTCGACAGCCGCTGAAGCTTTCTTT.